This TCR beta chain was obtained from a study of T cells in Graves' hyperthyroidism and ophthalmopathy. The CDR3 runs to 17 residues. The V end was cut by 1 base, the J end by 1 base, with 11 bases between. Germline V gene data show CDR1 as MDHEN and CDR2 as SYDVKM. Notes on the study in general: From stable hyperthyroidism, ophthalmopathy was set apart by a 13 V-J model. Blood also showed most of the thyroid clonotypes that were expanded above 0.001.

This clonotype was seen ten or more times. Antigen: not known. TCR beta CDR3 sequences were amplified from RNA transcripts. During a first-round RT-PCR of the TCR CDR3, the HTBI primer set was used. Each CDR3 protein gets one entry after TCRdb re-called the multiplex PCR reads with MiXCR. The sample consists of about 530,000 distinct CDR3 sequences, approximately 17% of them appearing once. This sequence joins TRBV28 and TRBJ2-6; D not resolved. This TCR derives from a woman between 18 and 29 years old with Graves' ophthalmopathy. The sequencing sample was made of blood. CDR3 DNA sequence: TGTGCCAGCAGTTTATTGTTGGTCGGATCTGGGGCCAACGTCCTGACTTTC. This translates into CASSLLLVGSGANVLTF.